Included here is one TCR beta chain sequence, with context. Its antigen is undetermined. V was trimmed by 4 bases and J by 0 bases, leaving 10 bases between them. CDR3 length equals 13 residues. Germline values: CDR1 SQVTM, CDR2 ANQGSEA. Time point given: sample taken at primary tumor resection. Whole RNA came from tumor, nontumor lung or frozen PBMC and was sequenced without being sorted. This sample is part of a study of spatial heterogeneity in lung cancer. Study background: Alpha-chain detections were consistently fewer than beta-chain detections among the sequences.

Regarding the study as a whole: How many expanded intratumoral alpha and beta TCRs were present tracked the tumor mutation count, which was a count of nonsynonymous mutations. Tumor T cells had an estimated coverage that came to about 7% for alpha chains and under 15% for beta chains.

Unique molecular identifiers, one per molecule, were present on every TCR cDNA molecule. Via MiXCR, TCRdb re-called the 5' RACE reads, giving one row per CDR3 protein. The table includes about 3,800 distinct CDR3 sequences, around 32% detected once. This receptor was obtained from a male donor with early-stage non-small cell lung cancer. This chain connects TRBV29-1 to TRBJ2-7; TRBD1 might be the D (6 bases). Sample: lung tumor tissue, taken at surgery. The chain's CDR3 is CSVAWDNSYEQYF. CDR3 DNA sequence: TGCAGCGTTGCGTGGGACAACTCCTACGAGCAGTACTTC.